This T cell receptor beta chain was profiled in a study of T cell responses to AZD1222 COVID-19 vaccine. This CDR3 is built from 14 residues. Germline assignment: CDR1 SEHNR and CDR2 FQNEAQ (reference sequence). Trimming cost V 5 bases and J 6 bases; bases outside gene matches: 7. Repertoires were generated with immunoSEQ multiplex PCR, while TCRdb's copy carries only in-frame clones and drops some. The sample carries tens of thousands of clones, about 92% recorded once. This receptor was identified in an adult in good health. The chain has TRBV7-9 and TRBJ2-7; 10 nucleotides align to TRBD1. This specimen was peripheral blood, taken on day 0 of AZD1222 vaccination. CDR3 nucleotide sequence: TGTGCCAGCAGCCCCTGGACAGGGGGAGGCGAGCAGTACTTC. Protein product: CASSPWTGGGEQYF.